Detailed here is one T cell receptor (beta chain). The germline V gene encodes CDR1 SGHAT and CDR2 FQNNGV. Trimming took 3 bases from V and 3 from J, leaving 9 bases between them. The CDR3 has 14 residues. This entry comes from a study of cytomegalovirus exposure and HLA in healthy donors. Use of 60 Vbeta and 13 Jbeta primers characterized the PCR. Using immunoSEQ multiplex PCR, the repertoire was profiled, and TCRdb retains in-frame clones only, with some absent. Among approximately 40,000 clones listed, approximately 71% were seen once. The sample taken for sequencing was PBMCs. The J gene is TRBJ1-5, the V gene TRBV11-2; tentatively, D is TRBD1 (5 bases). The TCR comes from a middle-aged man in good health and CMV-seropositive. CDR3: CASSFAGINQPQHF. The CDR3 DNA is TGTGCCAGCAGCTTTGCAGGGATCAATCAGCCCCAGCATTTT.